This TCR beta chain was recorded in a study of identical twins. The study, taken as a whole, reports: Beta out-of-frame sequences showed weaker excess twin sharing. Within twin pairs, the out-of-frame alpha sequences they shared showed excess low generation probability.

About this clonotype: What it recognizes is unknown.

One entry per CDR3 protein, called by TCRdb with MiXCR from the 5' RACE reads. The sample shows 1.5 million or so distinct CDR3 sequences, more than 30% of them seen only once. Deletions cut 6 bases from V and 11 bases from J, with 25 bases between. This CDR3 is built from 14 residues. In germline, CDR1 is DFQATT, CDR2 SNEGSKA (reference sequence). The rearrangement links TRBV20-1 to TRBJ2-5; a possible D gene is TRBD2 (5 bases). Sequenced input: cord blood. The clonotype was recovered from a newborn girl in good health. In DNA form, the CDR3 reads TGCAGTGCCCGCGCGGATCTAGCCTACAATGAGCAGTACTTC. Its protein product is CSARADLAYNEQYF.